This record concerns one TCR beta chain sequence. The antigen remains unidentified. These data come from a study of post-analysis software for immune sequencing data. Study context: Recorded subtypes: relapsing-remitting, secondary progressive, progressive-relapsing; some patients unannotated. Findings and caveats of the study: Compared against controls, patients with multiple sclerosis displayed significantly lower normalized Chao1 diversity. By F measure, samples from a shared preparation batch strongly co-clustered. TRBV5-6, TRBV5-1 and TRBV20-1 were among four or five TRBV segments more frequent in patients than controls.

The TCR beta cDNA libraries contained unique molecular identifiers. The source material, 1 to 10 million T cells, gave rise to roughly 500,000 cDNA molecules. TCRdb independently ran MiXCR on the PCR reads; one entry per CDR3 protein. The sample lists approximately 690,000 distinct CDR3 sequences, approximately 59% occurring once. CDR1 and CDR2 from the germline V gene are DFQATT and SNEGSKA (reference sequence). V was cut by 1 base and J by 2 bases, with 11 bases left in between. The CDR3 covers 14 residues. Source material: blood. This receptor was identified in a girl aged 2-9 years with multiple sclerosis. V and J are TRBV20-1 and TRBJ2-5; D gene unclear. The CDR3 DNA follows: TGCAGTGCTAGAGTGGCGCAGATACAAGAGACCCAGTACTTC. It is translated as CSARVAQIQETQYF.